The clone carrying this TCR beta chain was observed a handful of times. Its antigen remains unidentified. V was clipped by 8 bases and J by 8 bases; unmatched bases: 9. The CDR3 length is 14 residues. Germline-derived CDR1 and CDR2 are MNHEY and SMNVEV (reference sequence). The data belong to a study of PD-1 blockade in mismatch repair-deficient tumors. The assay was immunoSEQ multiplex PCR, and TCRdb's table has in-frame clones only and misses some. The sample lists tens of thousands of clones; about 85% were seen once. Study-level results: Tumor-resident clones, often absent from pretreatment blood, expanded after pembrolizumab and then contracted.

The source material was peripheral blood, sampled 4 weeks after starting pembrolizumab. This receptor was taken from an adult with mismatch repair-deficient cancer. The rearrangement links TRBV27 to TRBJ2-1; 10 nucleotides agree with TRBD2. This CDR3 is CASSSSGSWDEQFF. The CDR3 DNA reads as TGTGCCAGCTCTTCTAGCGGGAGTTGGGATGAGCAGTTCTTC.